One sample yielded the 20 T cell receptor beta chains listed below, sequenced in a study of radiotherapy plus CTLA-4 blockade in lung cancer (dated by TCRdb to 2017 to 2018). The library relied on the immunoSEQ multiplex PCR assay. Sourced from immuneACCESS, this table was stored by TCRdb with only in-frame sequences that have V and J called. A share of the clones is absent; for the studies checked, an unresolved V gene accounts for under half, and the remainder has no known explanation. The table for this sample lists roughly 80,000 clones; about 78% of them were counted only once. Under 5% of the sample is held by the ten biggest clonotypes. The material was peripheral blood, obtained from a patient treated with radiotherapy plus ipilimumab. The receptors shown here come from a human donor with non-small cell lung cancer who had a partial response to radiotherapy plus ipilimumab. Some clones in this sample may be carry-over from other donors' samples.

This chain joins TRBV11-2 and TRBJ2-5, with a tentative D call TRBD1 (6 bases). V dropped 5 bases and J dropped 5 bases, with 12 bases sitting between them. The CDR3 contains 13 residues. Germline CDR1 SGHAT, CDR2 FQNNGV. This chain's CDR3 is CASSPGELETQYF. The CDR3 coding sequence is TGTGCCAGCAGCCCAGGGGAGCTGGAGACCCAGTACTTC.

The genes are TRBV14 and TRBJ2-7; D gene ambiguous. Trimming removed 4 bases at V and 3 bases at J, with 7 bases between. Germline lookup yields CDR1 SGHDN and CDR2 FVKESK. The CDR3 has 12 amino acids. Here the CDR3 reads CASSPSYYEQYF. CDR3 DNA sequence: TGTGCCAGCAGCCCGAGCTACTACGAGCAGTACTTC.

The chain has TRBV5-1 and TRBJ2-1; perhaps TRBD2 as D (6 bases). The CDR3 loop spans 14 amino acids. Germline-derived CDR1 and CDR2 are SGHRS and YFSETQ. Trimming left V 0 bases short and J 8 bases short, with 12 bases between. The CDR3 sequence: CASSLGLGGDEQFF. The CDR3 coding sequence is TGCGCCAGCAGCTTGGGACTAGGAGGCGATGAGCAGTTCTTC. The full variable domain, in which reference TRBV5-1 and TRBJ2-1 provide the parts outside the CDR3, is KAGVTQTPRYLIKTRGQQVTLSCSPISGHRSVSWYQQTPGQGLQFLFEYFSETQRNKGNFPGRFSGRQFSNSRSEMNVSTLELGDSALYLCASSLGLGGDEQFFGPGTRLTVL.

The chain links TRBV28 to TRBJ2-7; the D is unclear. Germline V gives CDR1 MDHEN, CDR2 SYDVKM. V gave up 2 bases and J gave up 0 bases, with 17 bases separating them. The CDR3 covers 17 residues. CDR3 sequence: CASSLILSAPASYEQYF. CDR3 nucleotide sequence: TGTGCCAGCAGTTTAATACTAAGTGCACCTGCCTCCTACGAGCAGTACTTC.

The CDR3 DNA is TGCGCCAGCAGCCCGCTAGCGGGGTCTAGCACAGATACGCAGTATTTT. It specifies CASSPLAGSSTDTQYF. The chain uses TRBV5-1 and TRBJ2-3; 9 bases line up with TRBD2. The CDR3 covers 16 residues. J lost 0 bases, V lost 4 bases, and 6 bases had no gene match. Germline CDR1 reads SGHRS; CDR2 reads YFSETQ.

The chain carries TRBV14 and TRBJ2-1, with 13 bases fitting TRBD2. The CDR3 spans 15 residues. The germline V gene has CDR1 SGHDN and CDR2 FVKESK. V was clipped by 4 bases and J by 4 bases; unmatched bases: 1. CDR3 sequence: CASSRTSGGYNEQFF. The DNA for the CDR3 is TGTGCCAGCAGCCGGACTAGCGGGGGATACAATGAGCAGTTCTTC. The full variable domain, rest sourced from reference TRBV14 and TRBJ2-1, is EAGVTQFPSHSVIEKGQTVTLRCDPISGHDNLYWYRRVMGKEIKFLLHFVKESKQDESGMPNNRFLAERTGGTYSTLKVQPAELEDSGVYFCASSRTSGGYNEQFFGPGTRLTVL.

The chain joins TRBV5-4 to TRBJ2-7, with 8 bases matching TRBD2. CDR3 length equals 15 residues. Unmatched junction bases numbered 12, after V lost 1 base and J lost 9 bases. The germline V gene has CDR1 SGHNT and CDR2 YYREEE (reference sequence). The CDR3 DNA sequence: TGTGCCAGCAGCTTGTGGGGTAGCGGGACTACGCTGCAGTACTTC. This encodes CASSLWGSGTTLQYF.

The chain combines TRBV18 with TRBJ2-5; 11 bases fit TRBD1. V lost 3 bases, J lost 5 bases, and 5 bases stayed unmatched. The CDR3 extends over 15 amino acids. In germline, CDR1 is KGHSH, CDR2 LQKENI. This chain's CDR3 is CASSPGQGARETQYF. The DNA for the CDR3 is TGTGCCAGCTCACCTGGACAGGGGGCGCGGGAGACCCAGTACTTC.

V usage is TRBV2 and J usage is TRBJ2-3; D might be TRBD2 (6 bases). V shed 4 bases and J shed 0 bases, with 17 bases lying between them. This CDR3 is built from 17 residues. Germline V gene sequence: CDR1 SNHLY, CDR2 FYNNEI. The CDR3 sequence is CASSALRAGGSTDTQYF. The CDR3, as DNA: TGTGCCAGCAGTGCGCTTCGGGCAGGAGGGAGCACAGATACGCAGTATTTT.

V is TRBV6-5 and J is TRBJ1-2; maybe TRBD1 (5 bases). Per germline, CDR1 MNHEY and CDR2 SVGAGI. There are 14 residues in the CDR3. V lost 0 bases, J lost 4 bases, and 9 bases lay in between. CDR3 residues: CASSYSGAGYGYTF. The DNA of the CDR3 is TGTGCCAGCAGTTACTCTGGGGCAGGCTATGGCTACACCTTC.

The chain recombines TRBV5-8 with TRBJ1-1; 9 nucleotides match TRBD1. The CDR3 sequence is 14 residues long. The trim removed 5 bases at V and 6 bases at J, leaving 8 bases unmatched. The germline CDR1 and CDR2 sequences are SGHTS and YDEGEE. CDR3: CASRIDRGKSEAFF. Written as DNA, the CDR3 is TGTGCCAGCAGAATCGACAGGGGGAAATCTGAAGCTTTCTTT.

Concerning this clone: Other DNA sequences in the same sample also yield this CDR3. The chain combines TRBV5-4 with TRBJ2-7; 9 bases are a match to TRBD1. From germline, CDR1 is SGHNT and CDR2 YYREEE (reference sequence). The CDR3 consists of 15 residues. Trimming removed 4 bases from V and 2 bases from J; junction bases left unmatched: 7. The CDR3 protein is CASSLGQGLTYEQYF. The CDR3 coding sequence is TGTGCCAGCAGCCTGGGACAGGGACTTACCTACGAGCAGTACTTC.

The chain is built from TRBV6-6 and TRBJ1-6; D possibly corresponds to TRBD1 (6 bases). The CDR3 runs to 16 residues. Germline CDR1 and CDR2: MNHNY and SVGAGI (reference sequence). The V and J ends lost 0 bases and 9 bases respectively, with 15 bases between them. CDR3 region: CASSYSQDPRGSPLHF. CDR3 nucleotides: TGTGCCAGCAGTTACTCGCAGGACCCCAGGGGTTCACCCCTCCACTTT.

This clone has a single count. This chain joins TRBV6-6 and TRBJ2-5; D unresolved. V was trimmed by 6 bases and J by 6 bases, leaving 17 bases between them. The CDR3 has 14 residues. The V gene's germline CDR1 is MNHNY and CDR2 SVGAGI (reference sequence). CDR3 in amino acids: CASRESGTTKTQYF. The DNA for the CDR3 is TGTGCCAGCAGGGAATCAGGAACGACAAAGACCCAGTACTTC.

The chain links TRBV5-1 to TRBJ2-3; TRBD1 agrees at 7 bases. This CDR3 is built from 17 residues. Germline CDR1 and CDR2: SGHRS and YFSETQ. V trimming: 2 bases; J trimming: 0 bases; junction bases outside the gene matches: 9. In nucleotides, the CDR3 is TGCGCCAGCAGCTTTAGCGCAGGGGGTACTAGCACAGATACGCAGTATTTT. Protein: CASSFSAGGTSTDTQYF. The whole variable domain, filled in from reference TRBV5-1 and TRBJ2-3, reads KAGVTQTPRYLIKTRGQQVTLSCSPISGHRSVSWYQQTPGQGLQFLFEYFSETQRNKGNFPGRFSGRQFSNSRSEMNVSTLELGDSALYLCASSFSAGGTSTDTQYFGPGTRLTVL.

The rearrangement links TRBV18 to TRBJ2-3; TRBD2 matches at 10 bases. Germline loops: CDR1 KGHSH, CDR2 LQKENI. V shed 3 bases, J shed 2 bases, and the junction held 2 bases outside the gene matches. This CDR3 is 15 amino acids long. The CDR3 coding sequence is TGTGCCAGCTCACCTGGACTAGCGGACACAGATACGCAGTATTTT. Its protein product is CASSPGLADTDTQYF.

This chain uses TRBV7-2 with TRBJ2-4, with D maybe TRBD2 (6 bases). V lost 4 bases to trimming and J lost 1 base, with 14 bases between them. The CDR3 contains 16 residues. Germline V gene lookup returns CDR1 SGHTA and CDR2 FQGNSA. CDR3 region: CASSSLASYAKNIQYF. The DNA for the CDR3 is TGTGCCAGCAGCTCCCTAGCGTCGTACGCCAAAAACATTCAGTACTTC.

The J gene is TRBJ2-5, the V gene TRBV18, with TRBD1 as a possible D gene (6 bases). This CDR3 has 15 residues. Trimming took 4 bases from V and 5 from J, leaving 17 bases between them. Germline CDR1 is KGHSH and CDR2 is LQKENI. The CDR3 DNA reads TGTGCCAGCTCACGCGACAGGCTAGAAACGGAGACCCAGTACTTC. Its protein is CASSRDRLETETQYF.

The V and J genes are TRBV5-8 and TRBJ2-7; 7 positions match TRBD1. Trimming removed 5 bases from V and 2 bases from J; junction bases left unmatched: 19. The V gene's germline CDR1 is SGHTS and CDR2 YDEGEE. The CDR3 sequence is 18 residues long. The CDR3 loop is CASRLDRGETGHTYEQYF. The CDR3 bases are TGTGCCAGCAGACTCGACCGGGGCGAGACAGGGCACACCTACGAGCAGTACTTC.

The gene calls are TRBV28 and TRBJ2-1; 8 bases align to TRBD2. CDR1 and CDR2 (germline): MDHEN, SYDVKM. The length of the CDR3 is 18 residues. J was trimmed by 9 bases and V by 3 bases; bases with no gene match: 19. The CDR3 loop reads CASSFTPTSGYRDAEQFF. CDR3 DNA: TGTGCCAGCAGTTTCACTCCCACTAGCGGCTATCGAGACGCTGAGCAGTTCTTC.